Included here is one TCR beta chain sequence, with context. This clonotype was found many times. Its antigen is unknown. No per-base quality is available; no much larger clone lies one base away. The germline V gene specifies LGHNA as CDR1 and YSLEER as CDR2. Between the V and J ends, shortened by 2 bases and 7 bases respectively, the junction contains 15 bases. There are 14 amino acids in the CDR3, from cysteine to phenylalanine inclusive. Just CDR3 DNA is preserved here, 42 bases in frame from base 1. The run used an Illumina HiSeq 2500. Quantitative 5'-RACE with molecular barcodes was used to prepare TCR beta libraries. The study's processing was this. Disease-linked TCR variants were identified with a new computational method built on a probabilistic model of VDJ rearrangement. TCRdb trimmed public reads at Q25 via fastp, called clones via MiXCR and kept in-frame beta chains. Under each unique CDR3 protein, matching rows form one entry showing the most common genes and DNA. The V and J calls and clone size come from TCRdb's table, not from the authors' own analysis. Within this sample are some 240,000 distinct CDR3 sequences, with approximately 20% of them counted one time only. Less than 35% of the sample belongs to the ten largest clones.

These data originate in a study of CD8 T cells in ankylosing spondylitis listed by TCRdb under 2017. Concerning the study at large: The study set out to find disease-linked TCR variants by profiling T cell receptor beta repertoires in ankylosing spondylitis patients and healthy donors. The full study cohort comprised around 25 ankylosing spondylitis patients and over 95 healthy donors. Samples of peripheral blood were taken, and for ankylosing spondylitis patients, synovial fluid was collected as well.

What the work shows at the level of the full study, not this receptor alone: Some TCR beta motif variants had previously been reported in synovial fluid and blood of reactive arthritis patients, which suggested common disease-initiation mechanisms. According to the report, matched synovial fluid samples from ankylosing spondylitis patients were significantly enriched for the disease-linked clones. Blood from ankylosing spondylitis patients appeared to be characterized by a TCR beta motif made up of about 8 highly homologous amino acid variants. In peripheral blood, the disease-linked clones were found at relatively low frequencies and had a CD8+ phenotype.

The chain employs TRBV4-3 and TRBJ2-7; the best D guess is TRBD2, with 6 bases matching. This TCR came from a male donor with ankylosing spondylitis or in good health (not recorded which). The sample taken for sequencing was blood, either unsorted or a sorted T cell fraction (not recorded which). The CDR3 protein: CASSQIGGGGEQYF. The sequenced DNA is TGCGCCAGCAGCCAAATCGGGGGAGGAGGGGAGCAGTACTTC.